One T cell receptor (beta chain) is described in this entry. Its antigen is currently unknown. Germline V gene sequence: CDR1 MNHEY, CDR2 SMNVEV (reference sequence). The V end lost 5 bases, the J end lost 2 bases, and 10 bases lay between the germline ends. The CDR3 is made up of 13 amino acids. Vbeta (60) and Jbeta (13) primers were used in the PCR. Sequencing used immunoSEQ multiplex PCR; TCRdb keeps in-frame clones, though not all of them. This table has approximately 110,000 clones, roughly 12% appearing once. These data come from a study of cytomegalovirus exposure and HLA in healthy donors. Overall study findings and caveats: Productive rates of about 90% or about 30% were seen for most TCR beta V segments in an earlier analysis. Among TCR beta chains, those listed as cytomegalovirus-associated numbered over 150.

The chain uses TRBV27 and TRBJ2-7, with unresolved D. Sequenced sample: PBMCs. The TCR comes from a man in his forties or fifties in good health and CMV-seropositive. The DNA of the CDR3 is TGTGCCAGCAGTCTCAGACTTCCCTACGAGCAGTACTTC. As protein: CASSLRLPYEQYF.